The entry below gives a single T cell receptor beta chain sequence along with its context. At the DNA level, this CDR3 is encoded by other sequences in the same sample as well. This sample is drawn from a study of Ad26.COV2.S vaccination and SARS-CoV-2 variants. Sequenced by immunoSEQ multiplex PCR; TCRdb stores in-frame clones only, minus some. The repertoire holds 300,000 to 400,000 clones, with about 88% as singletons. The germline V and J ends were trimmed by 3 bases and 4 bases, with 8 bases remaining between them. Germline V CDR1 and CDR2: SGHNT, YYREEE (reference sequence). There are 12 residues in the CDR3. As for treatment: some 20 received Ad26.COV2.S at low or high dose, single or two shots; about 5 received placebo; per-sample allocation not given. Samples analyzed were those drawn on day 63 after the first vaccine or placebo injection.

This receptor was identified in a person between 18 and 65 years old who received the Ad26.COV2.S COVID-19 vaccine or a placebo. The chain is built from TRBV5-4 and TRBJ2-7, with unresolved D. The sequencing here drew on peripheral blood, taken in a trial of Ad26.COV2.S vaccine versus placebo. The CDR3: CASSSNSYEQYF. DNA of the CDR3: TGTGCCAGCAGCTCCAACTCGTACGAGCAGTACTTC. The complete variable domain, with remaining parts taken from reference TRBV5-4 and TRBJ2-7, reads ETGVTQSPTHLIKTRGQQVTLRCSSQSGHNTVSWYQQALGQGPQFIFQYYREEENGRGNFPPRFSGLQFPNYSSELNVNALELDDSALYLCASSSNSYEQYFGPGTRLTVT.